This T cell receptor (beta chain) was profiled in a study of regulatory T cells in long-lasting Graves disease. The time point denotes: newly diagnosed GD, antithyroid drugs for less than 3 months. Generation of the TCR library employed RNA extracted from PBMCs. CDR1 and CDR2 from the germline V gene are SEHNR and FQNEAQ (reference sequence). The germline V and J ends were trimmed by 6 bases and 0 bases, with 9 bases remaining between them. This CDR3 contains 15 residues. Construction of the TCR beta libraries employed iRepertoire HTBI primers in conjunction with Arm-PCR of CDR3 regions. TCRdb re-derived calls from the multiplex PCR reads in MiXCR, one entry per CDR3 protein. The data hold a few hundred thousand distinct CDR3 sequences, with roughly 12% observed a single time. This clonotype was seen a few times. These data were also reused for a study on T cells in Graves' hyperthyroidism and ophthalmopathy.

Sequences were derived from peripheral blood mononuclear cells (PBMCs), sampled at new diagnosis, from a patient treated with antithyroid drugs. This chain connects TRBV7-9 to TRBJ2-6; D is unclear. This clonotype was obtained from a woman younger than 35 with Graves disease. The DNA for the CDR3 is TGTGCCAGCAGTAGGATTAGCTCTGGGGCCAACGTCCTGACTTTC. This codes for CASSRISSGANVLTF. The whole variable domain, remainder taken from reference TRBV7-9 and TRBJ2-6, is DTGVSQNPRHKITKRGQNVTFRCDPISEHNRLYWYRQTLGQGPEFLTYFQNEAQLEKSRLLSDRFSAERPKGSFSTLEIQRTEQGDSAMYLCASSRISSGANVLTFGAGSRLTVL.